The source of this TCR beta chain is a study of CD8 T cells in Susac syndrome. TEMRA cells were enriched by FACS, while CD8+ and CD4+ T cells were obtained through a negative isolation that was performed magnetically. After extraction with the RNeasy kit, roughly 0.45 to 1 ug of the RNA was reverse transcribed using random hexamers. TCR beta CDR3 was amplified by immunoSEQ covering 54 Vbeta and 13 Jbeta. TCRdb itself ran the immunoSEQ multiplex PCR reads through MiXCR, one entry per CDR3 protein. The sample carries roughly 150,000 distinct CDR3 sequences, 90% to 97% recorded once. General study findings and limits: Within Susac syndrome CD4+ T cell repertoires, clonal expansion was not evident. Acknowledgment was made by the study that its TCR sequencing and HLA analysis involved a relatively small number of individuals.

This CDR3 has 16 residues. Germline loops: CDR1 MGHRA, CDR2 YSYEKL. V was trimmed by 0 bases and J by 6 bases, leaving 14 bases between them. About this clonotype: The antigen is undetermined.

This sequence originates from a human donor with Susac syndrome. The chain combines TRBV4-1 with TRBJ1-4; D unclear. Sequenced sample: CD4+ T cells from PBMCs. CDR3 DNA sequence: TGCGCCAGCAGCCAAGAATCTTTGGGTAGATATGAAAAACTGTTTTTT. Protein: CASSQESLGRYEKLFF.